This T cell receptor beta chain is drawn from a study of CD8 T cells in ankylosing spondylitis. Study-wide results and caveats: Earlier studies detected some motif variants in reactive arthritis synovial fluid and blood. Disease-linked clones proved CD8+ and comparatively uncommon in peripheral blood. It was reported that disease-linked clones were significantly enriched in matched ankylosing spondylitis synovial fluid.

CDR1 is MNHEY, CDR2 SMNVEV, per germline (reference sequence). With V trimmed by 6 bases and J by 4 bases, 7 bases remained unmatched. The CDR3 consists of 15 residues. TCR beta libraries were made by quantitative 5'-RACE with molecular barcodes. MiXCR was run by TCRdb on the 5' RACE reads, yielding one entry per CDR3 protein. The table lists around 150,000 distinct CDR3 sequences, around 20% of them singletons, with under 9% in the top ten. This clonotype has ten or more counts. Its antigen is currently unknown. This sequence originates from a male donor with ankylosing spondylitis or in good health (not recorded which). Sequenced input: blood, either unsorted or a sorted T cell fraction (not recorded which). V gene TRBV27 combines with J gene TRBJ2-7, with 12 bases aligning to TRBD1. The CDR3 nucleotides read TGTGCCAGCAGGGACCCGGGACAGGGGGCATACGAGCAGTACTTC. Translating gives CASRDPGQGAYEQYF.